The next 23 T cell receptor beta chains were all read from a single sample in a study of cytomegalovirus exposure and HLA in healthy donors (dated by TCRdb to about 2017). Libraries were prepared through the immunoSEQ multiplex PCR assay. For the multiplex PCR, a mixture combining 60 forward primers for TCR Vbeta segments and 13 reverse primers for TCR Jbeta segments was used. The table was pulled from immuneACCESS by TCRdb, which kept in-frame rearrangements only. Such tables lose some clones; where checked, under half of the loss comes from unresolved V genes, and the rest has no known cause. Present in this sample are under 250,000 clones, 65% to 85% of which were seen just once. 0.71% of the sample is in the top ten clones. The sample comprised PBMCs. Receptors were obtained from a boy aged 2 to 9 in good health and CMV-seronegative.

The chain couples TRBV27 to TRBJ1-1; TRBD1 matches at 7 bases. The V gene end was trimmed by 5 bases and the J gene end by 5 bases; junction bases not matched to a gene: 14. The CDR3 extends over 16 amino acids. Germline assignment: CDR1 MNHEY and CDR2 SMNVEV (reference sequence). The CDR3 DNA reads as TGTGCCAGCAGTATTACGTCCACAGGGGCGAGGACTGAAGCTTTCTTT. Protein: CASSITSTGARTEAFF.

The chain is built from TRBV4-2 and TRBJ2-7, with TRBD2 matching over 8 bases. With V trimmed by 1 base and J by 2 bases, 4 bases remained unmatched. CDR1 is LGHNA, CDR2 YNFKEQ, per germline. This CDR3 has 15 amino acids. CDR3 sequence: CASSQALAGPYEQYF. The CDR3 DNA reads TGTGCCAGCAGCCAAGCCCTAGCGGGCCCCTACGAGCAGTACTTC.

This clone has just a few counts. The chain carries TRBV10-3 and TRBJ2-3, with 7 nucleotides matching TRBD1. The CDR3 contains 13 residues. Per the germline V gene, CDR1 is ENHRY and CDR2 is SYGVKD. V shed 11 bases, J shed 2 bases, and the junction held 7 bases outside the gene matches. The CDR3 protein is CASTGTVTDTQYF. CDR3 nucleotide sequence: TGTGCCTCGACCGGGACAGTCACAGATACGCAGTATTTT.

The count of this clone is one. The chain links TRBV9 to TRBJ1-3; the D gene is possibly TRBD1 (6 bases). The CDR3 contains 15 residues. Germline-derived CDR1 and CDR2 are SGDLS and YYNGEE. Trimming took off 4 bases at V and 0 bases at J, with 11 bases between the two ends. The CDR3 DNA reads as TGTGCCAGCAGCTTAGGGACAACCTCTGGAAACACCATATATTTT. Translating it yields CASSLGTTSGNTIYF. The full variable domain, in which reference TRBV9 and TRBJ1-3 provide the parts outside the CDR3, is DSGVTQTPKHLITATGQRVTLRCSPRSGDLSVYWYQQSLDQGLQFLIQYYNGEERAKGNILERFSAQQFPDLHSELNLSSLELGDSALYFCASSLGTTSGNTIYFGEGSWLTVV.

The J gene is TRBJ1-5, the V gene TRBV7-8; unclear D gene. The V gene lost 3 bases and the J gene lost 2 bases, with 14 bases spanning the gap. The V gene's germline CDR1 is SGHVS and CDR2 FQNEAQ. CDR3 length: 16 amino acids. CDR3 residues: CASSFNTQEGNQPQHF. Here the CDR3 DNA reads TGTGCCAGCAGCTTTAACACACAAGAAGGCAATCAGCCCCAGCATTTT. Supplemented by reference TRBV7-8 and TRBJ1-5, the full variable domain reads GAGVSQSPRYKVAKRGQDVALRCDPISGHVSLFWYQQALGQGPEFLTYFQNEAQLDKSGLPSDRFFAERPEGSVSTLKIQRTQQEDSAVYLCASSFNTQEGNQPQHFGDGTRLSIL.

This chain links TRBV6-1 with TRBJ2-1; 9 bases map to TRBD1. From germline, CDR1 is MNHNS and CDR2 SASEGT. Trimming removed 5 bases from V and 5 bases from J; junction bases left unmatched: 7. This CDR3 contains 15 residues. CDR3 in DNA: TGTGCCAGCAGTACCGACAGGGGGGGCCACAATGAGCAGTTCTTC. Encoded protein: CASSTDRGGHNEQFF.

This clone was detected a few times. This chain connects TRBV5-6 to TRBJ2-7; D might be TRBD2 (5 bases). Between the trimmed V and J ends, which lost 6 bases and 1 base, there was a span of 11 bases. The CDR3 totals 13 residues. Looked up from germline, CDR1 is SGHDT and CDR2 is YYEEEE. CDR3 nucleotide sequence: TGTGCCAGCAATCCGTCGGGGTCCTACGAGCAGTACTTC. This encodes CASNPSGSYEQYF.

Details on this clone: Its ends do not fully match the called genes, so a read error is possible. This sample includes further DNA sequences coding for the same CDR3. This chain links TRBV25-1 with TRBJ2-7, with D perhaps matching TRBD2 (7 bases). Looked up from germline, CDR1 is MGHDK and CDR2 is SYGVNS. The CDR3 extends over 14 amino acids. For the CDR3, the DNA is TGTGCTAGCAGTGAATGGGGGGGCCGTTACGAGCAGTACTTC. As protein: CASSEWGGRYEQYF.

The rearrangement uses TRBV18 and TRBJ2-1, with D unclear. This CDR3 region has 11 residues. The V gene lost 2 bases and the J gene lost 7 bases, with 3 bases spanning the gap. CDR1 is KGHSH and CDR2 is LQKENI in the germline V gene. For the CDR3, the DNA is TGTGCCAGCTCACCAGAGAATGAGCAGTTCTTC. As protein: CASSPENEQFF.

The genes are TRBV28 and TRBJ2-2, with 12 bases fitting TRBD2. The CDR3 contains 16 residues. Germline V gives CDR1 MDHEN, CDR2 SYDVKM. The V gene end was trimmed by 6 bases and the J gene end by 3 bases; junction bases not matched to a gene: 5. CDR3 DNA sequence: TGTGCCAGCAGGCGAACTAGCGGGGGGTACACCGGGGAGCTGTTTTTT. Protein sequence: CASRRTSGGYTGELFF.

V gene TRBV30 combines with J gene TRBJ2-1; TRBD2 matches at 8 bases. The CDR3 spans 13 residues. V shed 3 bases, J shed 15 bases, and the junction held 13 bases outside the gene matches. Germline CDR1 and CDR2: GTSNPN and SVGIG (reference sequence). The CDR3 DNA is TGTGCCTGGAGGGGGGGGCTAGCGGGCCTAGCGTTCTTC. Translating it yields CAWRGGLAGLAFF.

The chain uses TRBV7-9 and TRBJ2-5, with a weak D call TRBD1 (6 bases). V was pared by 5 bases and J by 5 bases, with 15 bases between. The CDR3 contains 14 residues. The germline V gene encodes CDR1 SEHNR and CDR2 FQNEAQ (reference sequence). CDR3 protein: CASSQQGHKETQYF. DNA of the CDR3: TGTGCCAGCAGCCAACAGGGTCATAAGGAGACCCAGTACTTC.

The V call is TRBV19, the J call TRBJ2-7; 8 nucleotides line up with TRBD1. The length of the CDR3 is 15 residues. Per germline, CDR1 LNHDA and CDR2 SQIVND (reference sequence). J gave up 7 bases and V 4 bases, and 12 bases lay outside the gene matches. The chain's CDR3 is CASSTGTGSTREQYF. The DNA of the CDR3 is TGTGCCAGTAGTACAGGGACAGGCAGTACGAGGGAGCAGTACTTC.

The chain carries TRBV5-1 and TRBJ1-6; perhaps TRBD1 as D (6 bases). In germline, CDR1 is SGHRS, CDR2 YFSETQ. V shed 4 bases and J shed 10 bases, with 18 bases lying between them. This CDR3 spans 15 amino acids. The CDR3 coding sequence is TGCGCCAGCAGCATGACAGGCCCGTTAGGATCACCCCTCCACTTT. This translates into CASSMTGPLGSPLHF. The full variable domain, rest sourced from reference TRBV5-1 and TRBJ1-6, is KAGVTQTPRYLIKTRGQQVTLSCSPISGHRSVSWYQQTPGQGLQFLFEYFSETQRNKGNFPGRFSGRQFSNSRSEMNVSTLELGDSALYLCASSMTGPLGSPLHFGNGTRLTVT.

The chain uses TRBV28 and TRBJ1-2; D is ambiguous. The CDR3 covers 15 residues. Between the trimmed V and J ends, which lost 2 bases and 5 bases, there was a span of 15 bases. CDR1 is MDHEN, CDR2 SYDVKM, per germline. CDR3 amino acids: CASSLAARWNYGYTF. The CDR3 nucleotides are TGTGCCAGCAGTTTAGCGGCGAGGTGGAATTATGGCTACACCTTC.

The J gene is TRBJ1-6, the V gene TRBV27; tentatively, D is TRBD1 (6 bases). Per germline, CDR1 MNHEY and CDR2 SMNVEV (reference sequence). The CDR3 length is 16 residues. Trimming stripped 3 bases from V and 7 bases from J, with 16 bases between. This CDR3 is CASSLAQQGMNSPLHF. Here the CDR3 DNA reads TGTGCCAGCAGTTTGGCTCAACAGGGCATGAATTCACCCCTCCACTTT.

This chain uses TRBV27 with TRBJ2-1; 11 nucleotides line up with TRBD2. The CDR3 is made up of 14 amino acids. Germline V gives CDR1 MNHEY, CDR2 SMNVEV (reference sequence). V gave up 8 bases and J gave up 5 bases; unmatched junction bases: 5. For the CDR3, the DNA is TGTGCCAGCTCTATAGCGGGAGGGGACAATGAGCAGTTCTTC. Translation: CASSIAGGDNEQFF.

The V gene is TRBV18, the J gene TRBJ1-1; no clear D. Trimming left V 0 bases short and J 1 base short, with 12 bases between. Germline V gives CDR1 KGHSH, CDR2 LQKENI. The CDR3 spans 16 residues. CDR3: CASSPPSVPTNTEAFF. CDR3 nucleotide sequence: TGTGCCAGCTCACCACCGTCTGTACCTACGAACACTGAAGCTTTCTTT.

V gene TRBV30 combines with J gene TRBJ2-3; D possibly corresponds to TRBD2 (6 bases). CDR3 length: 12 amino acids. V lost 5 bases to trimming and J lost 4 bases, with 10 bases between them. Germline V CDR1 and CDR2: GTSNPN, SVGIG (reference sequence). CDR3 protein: CAWAPGADTQYF. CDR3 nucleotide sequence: TGTGCCTGGGCCCCGGGAGCAGATACGCAGTATTTT.

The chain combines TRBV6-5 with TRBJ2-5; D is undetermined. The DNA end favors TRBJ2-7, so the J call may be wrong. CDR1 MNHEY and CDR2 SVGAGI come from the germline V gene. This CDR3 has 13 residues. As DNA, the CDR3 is TGTGCCAGCAGCTTGACTGTCTCCTACGAGCAGTACTTC. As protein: CASSLTVSYEQYF.

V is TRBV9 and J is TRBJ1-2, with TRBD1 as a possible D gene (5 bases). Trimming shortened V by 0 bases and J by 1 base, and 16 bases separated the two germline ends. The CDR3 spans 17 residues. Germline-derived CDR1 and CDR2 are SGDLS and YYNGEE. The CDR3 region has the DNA TGTGCCAGCAGCGTAGAGTTCAGGGTTGTGAATAACTATGGCTACACCTTC. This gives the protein CASSVEFRVVNNYGYTF.

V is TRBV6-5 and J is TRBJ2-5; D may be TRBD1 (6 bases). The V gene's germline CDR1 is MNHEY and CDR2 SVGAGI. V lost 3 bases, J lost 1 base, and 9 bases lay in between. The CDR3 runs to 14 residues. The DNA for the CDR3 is TGTGCCAGCAGTTATCGGGACACCCAAGAGACCCAGTACTTC. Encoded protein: CASSYRDTQETQYF.

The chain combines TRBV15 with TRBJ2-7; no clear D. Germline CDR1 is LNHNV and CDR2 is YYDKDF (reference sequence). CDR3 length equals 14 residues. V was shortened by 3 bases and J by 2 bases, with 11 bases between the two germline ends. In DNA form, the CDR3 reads TGTGCCACCAGCAGGGGTACGGAGACCTACGAGCAGTACTTC. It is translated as CATSRGTETYEQYF.